Below are 17 T cell receptor beta chains sequenced from a single sample in a study of blood T cells in healthy people across ages. Using a J-beta primer mix together with a sample-barcoded 5' primer, a second PCR was run for roughly 7 to 12 cycles. Each CDR3 protein gets one entry after TCRdb re-called the 5' RACE reads with MiXCR. The data contain hundreds of thousands of distinct CDR3 sequences, 25% to 30% of them singletons. Sequencing was done on a sample of blood. Source of these receptors: a woman in her seventies in good health.

This clonotype came up a few times. This chain links TRBV11-3 with TRBJ2-7; D remains unclear. V lost 3 bases to trimming and J lost 6 bases, with 9 bases between them. Looked up from germline, CDR1 is SGHNT and CDR2 is YENEEA. The CDR3 loop spans 12 amino acids. Here the CDR3 reads CASSFGSGEQYF. In DNA, the CDR3 is TGTGCCAGCAGCTTTGGGTCGGGCGAGCAGTACTTC.

The chain's CDR3 is CASSKQSTEAFF. DNA of the CDR3: TGCGCCAGCAGCAAACAGAGCACTGAAGCTTTCTTT. The chain uses TRBV5-1 and TRBJ1-1; D call uncertain. Deletions cut 4 bases from V and 4 bases from J, with 8 bases between. Per the germline V gene, CDR1 is SGHRS and CDR2 is YFSETQ. This CDR3 contains 12 residues. Supplemented by reference TRBV5-1 and TRBJ1-1, the full variable domain reads KAGVTQTPRYLIKTRGQQVTLSCSPISGHRSVSWYQQTPGQGLQFLFEYFSETQRNKGNFPGRFSGRQFSNSRSEMNVSTLELGDSALYLCASSKQSTEAFFGQGTRLTVV.

This clonotype was observed a handful of times. The chain couples TRBV5-1 to TRBJ1-1; 7 bases agree with TRBD1. The CDR3 is 15 residues long. V dropped 3 bases and J dropped 6; count of bases not matched to a gene: 11. From germline, CDR1 is SGHRS and CDR2 YFSETQ. CDR3 loop: CASSYRQGGAPEAFF. CDR3 bases: TGCGCCAGCAGCTACAGACAGGGAGGGGCCCCTGAAGCTTTCTTT.

This clonotype was recorded a few times. The genes are TRBV5-1 and TRBJ2-5; D may be TRBD1 or TRBD2 (5 bases each). V was clipped by 3 bases and J by 7 bases, with 16 bases between them. This CDR3 region has 14 residues. Germline V lookup: CDR1 SGHRS, CDR2 YFSETQ. The CDR3 sequence: CASSSGSGRGTQYF. The CDR3 DNA follows: TGCGCCAGCAGCTCGGGATCAGGAAGGGGGACCCAGTACTTC.

The genes are TRBV20-1 and TRBJ1-4, with D perhaps TRBD1 (5 bases). CDR3 length: 15 amino acids. The ends were cut back, 1 base at V and 7 bases at J, with 16 bases in the middle. Germline CDR1 DFQATT, CDR2 SNEGSKA (reference sequence). CDR3 in DNA: TGCAGTGCTAGAGTTCCCATGGGGCAAGGTGAAAAACTGTTTTTT. This gives the protein CSARVPMGQGEKLFF.

A few counts support this clonotype. The rearrangement links TRBV4-1 to TRBJ2-2, with D tentatively TRBD2 (6 bases). Trimming pared 3 bases from V and 6 bases from J, leaving 11 bases between. This CDR3 spans 14 amino acids. Germline V gives CDR1 MGHRA, CDR2 YSYEKL. Written as DNA, the CDR3 is TGCGCCAGCAGCCAGACTAGTTCCGCCGGGGAGCTGTTTTTT. Its translation: CASSQTSSAGELFF.

In this sample, this clonotype turned up many times. This sequence joins TRBV6-1 and TRBJ1-2; D might be TRBD1 (6 bases). Germline loops: CDR1 MNHNS, CDR2 SASEGT. The CDR3 is 13 amino acids. The V and J ends lost 6 bases and 6 bases respectively, with 14 bases between them. The CDR3 protein is CASRETGINGYTF. For the CDR3, the DNA is TGTGCCAGCAGGGAAACAGGGATTAATGGCTACACCTTC.

This clonotype was detected only once. The rearrangement uses TRBV5-8 and TRBJ1-3; 9 bases match TRBD1. Trimming at V came to 5 bases and at J to 4 bases, leaving 19 bases not matched to a gene. Germline CDR1 is SGHTS and CDR2 is YDEGEE. The CDR3 is made up of 19 amino acids. CDR3 region: CASSIAGTGLRPGGNTIYF. The CDR3 DNA reads as TGTGCCAGCAGTATTGCCGGGACAGGGCTCCGTCCGGGAGGAAACACCATATATTTT.

The rearrangement links TRBV20-1 to TRBJ2-7; 11 bases map to TRBD2. Trimming at V came to 7 bases and at J to 7 bases, leaving 9 bases not matched to a gene. CDR1 is DFQATT and CDR2 is SNEGSKA in the germline V gene (reference sequence). CDR3 length: 13 amino acids. The CDR3 nucleotides are TGCAGTGTCCCGGGACTAGCGGCTTTGGAGCAGTACTTC. The encoded protein is CSVPGLAALEQYF.

This chain links TRBV7-2 with TRBJ2-5; TRBD1 or TRBD2 may be the D gene (6 bases each). Germline-derived CDR1 and CDR2 are SGHTA and FQGNSA. V lost 5 bases to trimming and J lost 10 bases, with 17 bases between them. This CDR3 is 13 amino acids long. CDR3 protein: CASSIQRARGQYF. CDR3 DNA: TGTGCCAGCAGCATTCAGCGGGCCAGGGGCCAGTACTTC. Supplemented by reference TRBV7-2 and TRBJ2-5, the full variable domain reads GAGVSQSPSNKVTEKGKDVELRCDPISGHTALYWYRQSLGQGLEFLIYFQGNSAPDKSGLPSDRFSAERTGGSVSTLTIQRTQQEDSAVYLCASSIQRARGQYFGPGTRLLVL.

V and J are TRBV7-9 and TRBJ2-5, with 10 bases fitting TRBD2. Germline CDR1 SEHNR, CDR2 FQNEAQ (reference sequence). V shed 1 base and J 4 bases; nucleotides not matched to a gene: 9. CDR3 size: 17 residues. CDR3 DNA: TGTGCCAGCAGCTTAGATGGTAGCGGGAGGCCGGCAGAGACCCAGTACTTC. It yields the protein CASSLDGSGRPAETQYF.

The gene calls are TRBV14 and TRBJ2-5; TRBD1 agrees at 9 bases. The DNA end is more similar to TRBJ2-1, so the J call may be wrong. CDR1 is SGHDN and CDR2 is FVKESK in the germline V gene. This CDR3 comprises 16 residues. CDR3 region: CASSPFRDRAKNEQFF. The CDR3 region has the DNA TGTGCCAGCAGCCCTTTCCGGGACAGGGCTAAGAATGAGCAGTTCTTC.

This clonotype was found a few times. Its ends do not fully match the called genes, so a read error is possible. The genes are TRBV12-3 or TRBV12-4 and TRBJ2-1; D unresolved. The CDR3 is 14 residues long. The DNA for the CDR3 is TGTGTCAGCGTACCAGTGGCAAGGGCCAATGAGCAGTTCTTC. The encoded protein is CVSVPVARANEQFF.

This chain links TRBV12-5 with TRBJ1-2; D is ambiguous. Germline CDR1 and CDR2: LGHNT and FRNRAP. V lost 1 base, J lost 9 bases, and 12 bases lay in between. The CDR3 is made up of 13 amino acids. CDR3 amino acids: CASGLGSRRSYTF. Here the CDR3 DNA reads TGTGCTAGTGGTTTGGGCTCCCGCAGGAGCTACACCTTC.

This clonotype was counted only a few times. V and J are TRBV7-2 and TRBJ2-5; D is perhaps TRBD2 (5 bases). Between the trimmed V and J ends, which lost 1 base and 5 bases, there was a span of 11 bases. Germline V gene lookup returns CDR1 SGHTA and CDR2 FQGNSA. The CDR3 sequence is 14 residues long. CDR3 nucleotide sequence: TGTGCCAGCAGCTTAGGGACTCCGAGGGAGACCCAGTACTTC. This encodes CASSLGTPRETQYF.

A few counts support this clonotype. The V and J genes are TRBV5-1 and TRBJ2-5; 8 bases are a match to TRBD1. J gave up 5 bases and V 4 bases, and 7 bases lay outside the gene matches. The CDR3 is made up of 14 amino acids. Germline assignment: CDR1 SGHRS and CDR2 YFSETQ. The CDR3 DNA follows: TGCGCCAGCAGCGAGCAGGGGGCAGGGGAGACCCAGTACTTC. Amino acids: CASSEQGAGETQYF.

V gene TRBV2 combines with J gene TRBJ1-6; no reliable D call. The V gene lost 7 bases and the J gene lost 13 bases, with 20 bases spanning the gap. Germline V gives CDR1 SNHLY, CDR2 FYNNEI. The CDR3 has 14 residues. The CDR3 DNA sequence: TGTGCCAGCATCGGGAACAGAGCCTTGAATCCCCTCCACTTT. Translated: CASIGNRALNPLHF.